This TCR beta chain originates from a study of control samples from healthy donors and cancer patients. Germline loops: CDR1 SGHVS, CDR2 FNYEAQ. This CDR3 is 14 amino acids long. J gave up 6 bases and V 4 bases, and 6 bases lay outside the gene matches. Produced via immunoSEQ multiplex PCR; TCRdb's table is partial and in-frame only. Of roughly 88,000 clones listed, approximately 91% are singletons. The sequenced material came from blood. The clonotype was recovered from a young woman in good health. The chain is built from TRBV7-6 and TRBJ2-1, with TRBD2 matching over 7 bases. This chain's CDR3 is CASSWVGGSNEQFF. Written as DNA, the CDR3 is TGTGCCAGCAGCTGGGTAGGCGGGAGCAATGAGCAGTTCTTC.